Given below is one T cell receptor beta chain in context. This sample was taken from a study of Tregs in tolerant kidney transplant recipients. Measured with immunoSEQ multiplex PCR; TCRdb has only the in-frame clones, and not every one. The sample records some 66,000 clones, around nine tenths being singletons. The CDR3 has 13 amino acids. V was clipped by 1 base and J by 2 bases, with 6 bases between them. In germline, CDR1 is SEHNR, CDR2 FQNEAQ (reference sequence). The gene calls are TRBV7-9 and TRBJ2-7; D is ambiguous. The TCR originated in a human donor who received a combined kidney and bone marrow transplant. The sequencing used CD8+ T cells from blood, collected before the transplant. The CDR3 nucleotides read TGTGCCAGCAGCTTAGTACAGACCTACGAGCAGTACTTC. Translating gives CASSLVQTYEQYF.